This T cell receptor (beta chain) stems from a study of post-analysis software for immune sequencing data. Study at large: Progressive-relapsing, secondary progressive and relapsing-remitting multiple sclerosis were among the disease courses included.

Germline CDR1 is MDHEN and CDR2 is SYDVKM. CDR3 size: 14 residues. Trimming left V 2 bases short and J 1 base short, with 7 bases between. A word on this clonotype: What it recognizes is unknown.

Findings and caveats of the study: In multiple sclerosis, normalized Chao1 diversity was significantly below that of controls. Five TRBV segments, including TRBV5-6, TRBV5-1 and TRBV20-1, were more frequent in patients than controls.

Unique molecular identifiers had been added to the TCR beta cDNA libraries. TCRdb re-called the PCR reads with MiXCR, one entry per CDR3 protein. The table records 400,000 to 500,000 distinct CDR3 sequences, more than 30% of them present only once. The TCR comes from a girl aged 2 to 10 with multiple sclerosis. The sequencing sample was made of blood. The chain links TRBV28 to TRBJ2-3; D not resolved. CDR3 region: CASSLPFRTDTQYF. The DNA of the CDR3 is TGTGCCAGCAGTTTACCCTTTCGCACAGATACGCAGTATTTT.